What follows are 11 T cell receptor beta chains derived from one specimen sequenced in a study of blood T cells in healthy people across ages. Using a J-beta primer mix together with a sample-barcoded 5' primer, a second PCR was run for roughly 7 to 11 cycles. One entry per CDR3 protein, called by TCRdb with MiXCR from the 5' RACE reads. The sample consists of about 1.8 million distinct CDR3 sequences, approximately 50% of them appearing once. Sequencing was performed on blood. The origin of the receptors is a woman aged 40 to 55 in good health.

There are a few counts of this clonotype. The chain recombines TRBV12-3 or TRBV12-4 with TRBJ2-1; 7 bases line up with TRBD1. The CDR3 length is 14 residues. V dropped 4 bases and J dropped 5; count of bases not matched to a gene: 5. The CDR3 DNA follows: TGTGCCAGCAGTTCGGCCGGGACAGACAATGAGCAGTTCTTC. Translated, it gives CASSSAGTDNEQFF.

The chain employs TRBV5-1 and TRBJ2-3; 7 bases are shared with TRBD2. V was pared by 3 bases and J by 3 bases, with 10 bases of the junction left unmatched. The germline CDR1 and CDR2 sequences are SGHRS and YFSETQ. The CDR3 is 16 residues long. Written as DNA, the CDR3 is TGCGCCAGCAGCTCGGCCGGGCGGGGACTAACAGATACGCAGTATTTT. Protein product: CASSSAGRGLTDTQYF.

The chain recombines TRBV7-2 with TRBJ1-5; 8 bases map to TRBD1. The CDR3 length is 15 residues. Germline trimming cut 2 bases from V and 7 bases from J; bases unmatched to any gene: 7. The germline V gene has CDR1 SGHTA and CDR2 FQGNSA. The CDR3 sequence is CASSLHDRGRQPQHF. CDR3 DNA: TGTGCCAGCAGCTTACACGACAGGGGAAGACAGCCCCAGCATTTT.

The J gene is TRBJ2-3, the V gene TRBV7-2; no reliable D call. Germline V gives CDR1 SGHTA, CDR2 FQGNSA. The CDR3 covers 14 residues. Trimming removed 5 bases at V and 0 bases at J, with 9 bases between. CDR3 nucleotides: TGTGCCAGCAGCCCTTTAGAAAGCACAGATACGCAGTATTTT. This sequence encodes CASSPLESTDTQYF.

This chain links TRBV28 with TRBJ2-5, with D unclear. The germline V gene has CDR1 MDHEN and CDR2 SYDVKM. This CDR3 contains 13 residues. The ends were cut back, 7 bases at V and 3 bases at J, with 12 bases in the middle. This CDR3 reads CASTWGSEETQYF. The CDR3 DNA sequence: TGTGCCAGCACCTGGGGTTCCGAAGAGACCCAGTACTTC.

The chain has TRBV2 and TRBJ2-3; D perhaps matches TRBD2 (6 bases). V lost 6 bases and J lost 0, with 19 bases in between. This CDR3 is built from 17 residues. The germline V gene encodes CDR1 SNHLY and CDR2 FYNNEI. This CDR3 is CASRGRNVGLSTDTQYF. CDR3 coding DNA: TGTGCCAGCAGAGGAAGGAACGTTGGACTAAGCACAGATACGCAGTATTTT. The entire variable domain, with the rest obtained from reference TRBV2 and TRBJ2-3, is as follows: EPEVTQTPSHQVTQMGQEVILRCVPISNHLYFYWYRQILGQKVEFLVSFYNNEISEKSEIFDDQFSVERPDGSNFTLKIRSTKLEDSAMYFCASRGRNVGLSTDTQYFGPGTRLTVL.

This clonotype was seen a handful of times. The CDR3 loop reads CSARGSRNEQFF. DNA of the CDR3: TGCAGTGCTCGAGGAAGTCGCAATGAGCAGTTCTTC. The chain links TRBV20-1 to TRBJ2-1; D uncertain. Between the trimmed V and J ends, which lost 5 bases and 6 bases, there was a span of 11 bases. CDR1 and CDR2 from the germline V gene are DFQATT and SNEGSKA (reference sequence). CDR3 length: 12 residues.

This clonotype was seen only a few times. The V gene is TRBV7-6, the J gene TRBJ2-3; D is unresolved. With 5 bases removed from V and 0 bases from J, the gap between germline ends came to 12 bases. The CDR3 is 15 amino acids. Germline V gene sequence: CDR1 SGHVS, CDR2 FNYEAQ. The CDR3: CASSPYRASTDTQYF. The CDR3 DNA follows: TGTGCCAGCAGCCCCTACAGAGCTAGCACAGATACGCAGTATTTT.

As to this clonotype: An end of the junction does not agree with germline; a read error may underlie this. The CDR3 loop reads CASSQRSLLSSTDTQYF. For the CDR3, the DNA is TGCGCCAGTAGCCAACGATCGTTACTCTCTAGCACAGATACGCAGTATTTT. V is TRBV4-1 and J is TRBJ2-3; D gene unclear. Germline CDR1 reads MGHRA; CDR2 reads YSYEKL. The CDR3 covers 17 residues.

This clonotype was seen at least ten times. The chain employs TRBV4-3 and TRBJ2-7; D not resolved. Germline V gene data show CDR1 as LGHNA and CDR2 as YSLEER. Trimming cost V 0 bases and J 1 base, with 10 bases left between them. The CDR3 runs 15 residues. This CDR3 is CASSQDRLLSYEQYF. CDR3 nucleotides: TGCGCCAGCAGCCAAGACAGACTGCTTTCCTACGAGCAGTACTTC.

This clonotype came up a few times. The chain is built from TRBV18 and TRBJ1-1; D may be TRBD1 (6 bases). V lost 5 bases and J 4 bases, leaving 14 bases between the germline ends. Germline V CDR1 and CDR2: KGHSH, LQKENI. This CDR3 spans 14 amino acids. The CDR3 sequence: CASSAQGRVTEAFF. CDR3 nucleotide sequence: TGTGCCAGCTCAGCACAGGGTAGGGTCACTGAAGCTTTCTTT.